These 23 T cell receptor beta chains came from one sample sequenced in a study of blood T cells in healthy people across ages. A second PCR of roughly 7 to 11 cycles used a sample-barcoded 5' primer and a J-beta primer mix. Using its own MiXCR run on the 5' RACE reads, TCRdb lists one record per CDR3 protein. The sample records approximately 1.5 million distinct CDR3 sequences, under 55% being singletons. The sequenced sample consisted of blood. The source of these receptors is a young woman in good health.

The chain recombines TRBV6-2 or TRBV6-3 with TRBJ2-5, with D uncertain. Trimming took 6 bases from V and 11 from J, leaving 16 bases between them. Germline CDR1 MNHEY, CDR2 SVGEGT. The CDR3 covers 12 residues. CDR3 DNA: TGTGCCAGCAGCCCAATTTACAATGAGCAGTACTTC. It encodes CASSPIYNEQYF.

The chain employs TRBV7-2 and TRBJ1-1; D gene uncertain. In germline, CDR1 is SGHTA, CDR2 FQGNSA. Between the trimmed V and J ends, which lost 4 bases and 7 bases, there was a span of 13 bases. The CDR3 has 13 amino acids. CDR3 protein: CASSSADANEAFF. The CDR3 coding sequence is TGTGCCAGCAGCTCCGCGGATGCGAATGAAGCTTTCTTT.

In this sample, this clonotype turned up a few times. This chain connects TRBV12-3 or TRBV12-4 to TRBJ2-7; tentative D call: TRBD1 (6 bases). The length of the CDR3 is 15 residues. V lost 4 bases to trimming and J lost 5 bases, with 18 bases between them. CDR3 bases: TGTGCCAGCAGTTCACAGGGTAGTGGATACAACGAGCAGTACTTC. Translated, it gives CASSSQGSGYNEQYF.

This sequence joins TRBV7-2 and TRBJ2-2, with 7 bases lining up with TRBD1. Germline V gene lookup returns CDR1 SGHTA and CDR2 FQGNSA. Trimming took 5 bases from V and 8 from J; bases not matched to a gene: 14. The CDR3 length is 16 residues. The CDR3 nucleotides read TGTGCCAGCAGCCGACAGGGTTCGGGGTATGCTGGGGAGCTGTTTTTT. Its translation: CASSRQGSGYAGELFF.

The CDR3 coding sequence is TGCGCCAGCAGCCTCGAGCGGGGACAAGGCACAGATACGCAGTATTTT. Translated, it gives CASSLERGQGTDTQYF. This chain connects TRBV4-1 to TRBJ2-3, with D maybe TRBD2 (7 bases). CDR1 MGHRA and CDR2 YSYEKL come from the germline V gene. The CDR3 covers 16 residues. V was cut by 4 bases and J by 1 base, with 15 bases left in between.

The chain carries TRBV5-1 and TRBJ2-7; D not certain. CDR3 length: 13 residues. V was pared by 2 bases and J by 9 bases, with 15 bases between. Germline CDR1 is SGHRS and CDR2 is YFSETQ. The CDR3: CASSFAEPTVQYF. For the CDR3, the DNA is TGCGCCAGCAGCTTTGCGGAACCTACCGTGCAGTACTTC.

The chain combines TRBV4-1 with TRBJ2-5; TRBD2 matches 10 bases. The CDR3 is made up of 16 amino acids. Looked up from germline, CDR1 is MGHRA and CDR2 is YSYEKL. With V trimmed by 1 base and J by 3 bases, 5 bases remained unmatched. Here the CDR3 DNA reads TGCGCCAGCAGCCAAGCCGACCTAGCGGGGGAAGAGACCCAGTACTTC. Translated, it gives CASSQADLAGEETQYF.

The chain has TRBV3-1 and TRBJ1-5; D gene unclear. The V end lost 0 bases, the J end lost 7 bases, and 10 bases lay between the germline ends. The germline gives CDR1 LGHDT, CDR2 YNNKEL (reference sequence). The CDR3 totals 14 residues. This CDR3 is CASSQDGNLQPQHF. The DNA of the CDR3 is TGTGCCAGCAGCCAAGATGGAAATCTCCAGCCCCAGCATTTT.

This sequence joins TRBV6-2 or TRBV6-3 and TRBJ1-5; D might be TRBD1 (6 bases). CDR1 and CDR2 from the germline V gene are MNHEY and SVGEGT. The CDR3 spans 14 residues. Trimming shortened V by 8 bases and J by 3 bases, and 14 bases separated the two germline ends. The CDR3 here is CASGSWTDNQPQHF. The DNA of the CDR3 is TGTGCCAGCGGATCTTGGACAGACAATCAGCCCCAGCATTTT.

The chain combines TRBV16 with TRBJ1-2; perhaps TRBD1 as D (6 bases). The ends were cut back, 2 bases at V and 3 bases at J, with 16 bases in the middle. The CDR3 spans 16 residues. Germline V gene lookup returns CDR1 KGHSY and CDR2 FQNENV. Here the CDR3 DNA reads TGTGCCAGCAGCCAACGAGTCTTAGGACAGCACTATGGCTACACCTTC. It encodes CASSQRVLGQHYGYTF.

This clonotype turned up a few times. The chain uses TRBV28 and TRBJ1-2; 9 bases are shared with TRBD1. The germline CDR1 and CDR2 sequences are MDHEN and SYDVKM. The junction had 15 bases not matched to a gene; V was cut back by 5 bases and J by 2 bases. The CDR3 covers 18 residues. CDR3 nucleotide sequence: TGTGCCAGCAGTCCGTGGACAGGGGACCCTCATCCAAACTATGGCTACACCTTC. Protein sequence: CASSPWTGDPHPNYGYTF.

This clonotype has a count of ten or more. The chain is built from TRBV27 and TRBJ2-5; tentative D call: TRBD2 (5 bases). V lost 7 bases, J lost 5 bases, and 26 bases lay in between. The germline V gene has CDR1 MNHEY and CDR2 SMNVEV (reference sequence). The CDR3 spans 17 residues. The CDR3 spells CASIRRRLLISGETQYF. The DNA for the CDR3 is TGTGCCAGCATAAGGCGGAGGCTATTAATTTCGGGGGAGACCCAGTACTTC.

The rearrangement uses TRBV28 and TRBJ2-7; weak D call: TRBD1 (6 bases). The CDR3 totals 16 residues. Germline CDR1 and CDR2: MDHEN and SYDVKM. V was clipped by 6 bases and J by 2 bases, with 20 bases between them. The CDR3 nucleotides read TGTGCCAGCAGAGGACTTACCGGGACAATCGCCTACGAGCAGTACTTC. Residues: CASRGLTGTIAYEQYF.

The chain uses TRBV4-1 and TRBJ2-7; possibly TRBD1 for D (5 bases). Germline assignment: CDR1 MGHRA and CDR2 YSYEKL. V was clipped by 0 bases and J by 1 base, with 19 bases between them. The CDR3 is made up of 18 amino acids. CDR3 sequence: CASSQDIPGLLFSYEQYF. As DNA, the CDR3 is TGCGCCAGCAGCCAAGATATTCCAGGGCTTCTCTTTTCCTACGAGCAGTACTTC.

This clonotype was counted at least ten times. The chain carries TRBV20-1 and TRBJ2-3; 13 positions agree with TRBD2. The CDR3 contains 13 residues. The V gene's germline CDR1 is DFQATT and CDR2 SNEGSKA (reference sequence). V was clipped by 5 bases and J by 6 bases; unmatched bases: 2. CDR3 sequence reads: CSAPTSGRDTQYF. As DNA, the CDR3 is TGCAGTGCTCCGACTAGCGGGAGGGATACGCAGTATTTT.

J is TRBJ2-5 and V is TRBV7-2; 11 nucleotides agree with TRBD2. This CDR3 spans 16 amino acids. Germline lookup yields CDR1 SGHTA and CDR2 FQGNSA. After removal of 5 bases from V and 5 bases from J, the junction contained 10 bases not matched to a gene. The CDR3 DNA is TGTGCCAGCAGCCCCGGGGTAGCGGGGGGGGCTGAGACCCAGTACTTC. Translated, it gives CASSPGVAGGAETQYF.

The chain combines TRBV4-3 with TRBJ2-2, with D uncertain. Trimming stripped 4 bases from V and 5 bases from J, with 5 bases between. Germline lookup yields CDR1 LGHNA and CDR2 YSLEER. CDR3 length: 12 amino acids. The CDR3 DNA follows: TGCGCCAGCAGCCTCGAGACCGGGGAGCTGTTTTTT. It encodes CASSLETGELFF.

The V call is TRBV9, the J call TRBJ2-1, with D possibly TRBD2 on 7 matching bases. The CDR3 contains 15 residues. Germline V gives CDR1 SGDLS, CDR2 YYNGEE. Trimming took 7 bases from V and 4 from J, leaving 18 bases between them. This chain's CDR3 is CASASLGGGYNEQFF. CDR3 nucleotide sequence: TGTGCCAGCGCATCTCTAGGGGGGGGATACAATGAGCAGTTCTTC.

This clonotype turned up a few times. This sequence joins TRBV11-2 and TRBJ1-4, with D possibly matching TRBD1 (6 bases). The length of the CDR3 is 14 residues. Germline V gene sequence: CDR1 SGHAT, CDR2 FQNNGV. The V gene lost 5 bases and the J gene lost 7 bases, with 14 bases spanning the gap. The CDR3 region is CASSEDRMVEKLFF. The CDR3 DNA reads TGTGCCAGCAGCGAAGACAGGATGGTTGAAAAACTGTTTTTT. The complete variable domain, with remaining parts taken from reference TRBV11-2 and TRBJ1-4, reads EAGVAQSPRYKIIEKRQSVAFWCNPISGHATLYWYQQILGQGPKLLIQFQNNGVVDDSQLPKDRFSAERLKGVDSTLKIQPAKLEDSAVYLCASSEDRMVEKLFFGSGTQLSVL.

V and J are TRBV27 and TRBJ2-1; either TRBD1 or TRBD2 may supply D (6 bases each). The V gene lost 4 bases and the J gene lost 2 bases, with 12 bases spanning the gap. The CDR3 is 15 amino acids. Germline loops: CDR1 MNHEY, CDR2 SMNVEV (reference sequence). CDR3 residues: CASSSQGGPYNEQFF. The CDR3 DNA follows: TGTGCCAGCAGTTCCCAAGGGGGGCCCTACAATGAGCAGTTCTTC.

The chain uses TRBV7-2 and TRBJ1-1; D is undetermined. The V gene's germline CDR1 is SGHTA and CDR2 FQGNSA. The CDR3 is made up of 16 amino acids. Trimming left V 0 bases short and J 1 base short, with 12 bases between. The CDR3 nucleotides read TGTGCCAGCAGCTTAGCTGTAGGTGTGGGGAACACTGAAGCTTTCTTT. It yields the protein CASSLAVGVGNTEAFF.

The chain combines TRBV4-3 with TRBJ2-3; a possible D gene is TRBD2 (7 bases). The germline V gene encodes CDR1 LGHNA and CDR2 YSLEER. The CDR3 has 14 residues. V gave up 6 bases and J gave up 4 bases, with 14 bases separating them. CDR3 in DNA: TGCGCCAGCAGGGCGGGCGGGGGCGCAGATACGCAGTATTTT. Its protein is CASRAGGGADTQYF.

The V gene is TRBV20-1, the J gene TRBJ1-5, with no clear D. This CDR3 is 14 amino acids long. Trimming pared 5 bases from V and 6 bases from J, leaving 17 bases between. Germline V gene data show CDR1 as DFQATT and CDR2 as SNEGSKA (reference sequence). CDR3 amino acids: CSAPFRGSRQPQHF. For the CDR3, the DNA is TGCAGTGCTCCGTTTCGAGGGTCTCGTCAGCCCCAGCATTTT.